The 30 T cell receptor beta chains given below trace back to one sample, sequenced in a study of T cell changes during pregnancy in multiple sclerosis. Produced via immunoSEQ multiplex PCR; TCRdb's table is partial and in-frame only. The sample contains over 90,000 clones, roughly 92% of which appear only once. Sequencing used peripheral blood, obtained after pregnancy. Receptor source: a female donor with multiple sclerosis, enrolled in a pregnancy study.

The rearrangement uses TRBV30 and TRBJ1-1; the match to TRBD1 covers 7 bases. The V gene end was trimmed by 5 bases and the J gene end by 1 base; junction bases not matched to a gene: 4. Germline V lookup: CDR1 GTSNPN, CDR2 SVGIG (reference sequence). There are 13 residues in the CDR3. The CDR3 reads CAWGTERNTEAFF. CDR3 DNA: TGTGCCTGGGGGACAGAGCGGAACACTGAAGCTTTCTTT. Combining the CDR3 with reference TRBV30 and TRBJ1-1 gives the whole variable domain SQTIHQWPATLVQPVGSPLSLECTVEGTSNPNLYWYRQAAGRGLQLLFYSVGIGQISSEVPQNLSASRPQDRQFILSSKKLLLSDSGFYLCAWGTERNTEAFFGQGTRLTVV.

V gene TRBV7-2 combines with J gene TRBJ1-1, with 7 positions matching TRBD1. Per germline, CDR1 SGHTA and CDR2 FQGNSA. This CDR3 contains 15 residues. Trimming cost V 2 bases and J 5 bases; bases outside gene matches: 8. The CDR3 DNA follows: TGTGCCAGCAGCTTAAATCCAGGGGGTACGACTGAAGCTTTCTTT. Its protein is CASSLNPGGTTEAFF.

CDR3 nucleotide sequence: TGTGCCAGCAGTTTGGGGGCTCCAACAGGGGCCAACTGGGGCTACACCTTC. Protein product: CASSLGAPTGANWGYTF. The V call is TRBV27, the J call TRBJ1-2; 7 bases match TRBD1. V shed 3 bases and J 8 bases; nucleotides not matched to a gene: 18. Per the germline V gene, CDR1 is MNHEY and CDR2 is SMNVEV (reference sequence). The CDR3 has 17 residues.

This rearrangement joins TRBV5-1 to TRBJ1-1; D remains ambiguous. CDR3 length: 14 amino acids. V dropped 4 bases and J dropped 1 base, with 11 bases sitting between them. Germline V gene lookup returns CDR1 SGHRS and CDR2 YFSETQ. CDR3 bases: TGCGCCAGCAGCGCAAACAGCCAGAACACTGAAGCTTTCTTT. Protein product: CASSANSQNTEAFF. Full variable domain (remainder filled in from reference TRBV5-1 and TRBJ1-1): KAGVTQTPRYLIKTRGQQVTLSCSPISGHRSVSWYQQTPGQGLQFLFEYFSETQRNKGNFPGRFSGRQFSNSRSEMNVSTLELGDSALYLCASSANSQNTEAFFGQGTRLTVV.

The chain has TRBV18 and TRBJ2-1; weak D call: TRBD2 (5 bases). CDR3 size: 16 residues. The V gene lost 3 bases and the J gene lost 12 bases, with 24 bases spanning the gap. Germline lookup yields CDR1 KGHSH and CDR2 LQKENI. The CDR3: CASSPRGLAVGGGQFF. The DNA for the CDR3 is TGTGCCAGCTCACCCCGGGGTTTGGCAGTCGGAGGAGGGCAGTTCTTC.

The table lists this clone with a count of one. The chain employs TRBV7-9 and TRBJ2-7, with D perhaps matching TRBD2 (5 bases). Germline assignment: CDR1 SEHNR and CDR2 FQNEAQ (reference sequence). V gave up 4 bases and J gave up 4 bases, with 8 bases separating them. There are 12 residues in the CDR3. The CDR3 sequence is CASSSTSYEQYF. CDR3 coding DNA: TGTGCCAGCAGCTCCACTAGTTACGAGCAGTACTTC.

The V and J genes are TRBV19 and TRBJ1-1, with no clear D. The CDR3 is made up of 14 amino acids. The germline V and J ends were trimmed by 2 bases and 4 bases, with 11 bases remaining between them. Germline V gives CDR1 LNHDA, CDR2 SQIVND (reference sequence). The CDR3 region has the DNA TGTGCCAGTAGTATAACCGGGGTGGGCACTGAAGCTTTCTTT. This gives the protein CASSITGVGTEAFF.

J is TRBJ1-5 and V is TRBV5-1; tentatively, D is TRBD1 (6 bases). Germline assignment: CDR1 SGHRS and CDR2 YFSETQ. V was trimmed by 0 bases and J by 4 bases, leaving 11 bases between them. CDR3 length: 15 residues. CDR3 DNA sequence: TGCGCCAGCAGCTTGGGGGGGCTGAGTAATCAGCCCCAGCATTTT. Translated: CASSLGGLSNQPQHF.

The V call is TRBV5-1, the J call TRBJ2-7, with TRBD2 matching over 9 bases. This CDR3 region has 15 residues. Germline CDR1 is SGHRS and CDR2 is YFSETQ. V trimming: 0 bases; J trimming: 6 bases; junction bases outside the gene matches: 7. The CDR3 is CASSLVTSGSREQYF. The DNA of the CDR3 is TGCGCCAGCAGCTTGGTAACTAGCGGGTCCCGCGAGCAGTACTTC. Full variable domain (outside the CDR3, taken from reference TRBV5-1 and TRBJ2-7): KAGVTQTPRYLIKTRGQQVTLSCSPISGHRSVSWYQQTPGQGLQFLFEYFSETQRNKGNFPGRFSGRQFSNSRSEMNVSTLELGDSALYLCASSLVTSGSREQYFGPGTRLTVT.

This clone was detected only a few times. The V call is TRBV7-9, the J call TRBJ1-5; weak D call: TRBD1 (6 bases). The CDR3 sequence is 14 residues long. Germline CDR1 is SEHNR and CDR2 is FQNEAQ (reference sequence). Trimming shortened V by 2 bases and J by 4 bases, and 9 bases separated the two germline ends. The CDR3 DNA reads as TGTGCCAGCAGCTTAACAGGGATGAATCAGCCCCAGCATTTT. Encoded protein: CASSLTGMNQPQHF.

The rearrangement links TRBV6-6 to TRBJ2-3; TRBD2 might be the D (5 bases). The CDR3 length is 12 residues. Trimming removed 7 bases at V and 6 bases at J, with 11 bases between. The V gene's germline CDR1 is MNHNY and CDR2 SVGAGI (reference sequence). This CDR3 is CASINKRDTQYF. The CDR3 coding sequence is TGTGCCAGCATTAACAAGCGGGATACGCAGTATTTT.

The gene calls are TRBV4-2 and TRBJ2-1, with TRBD2 identical over 8 bases. CDR3 length equals 14 residues. V trimming: 0 bases; J trimming: 8 bases; junction bases outside the gene matches: 3. Germline V lookup: CDR1 LGHNA, CDR2 YNFKEQ. CDR3 sequence (DNA): TGTGCCAGCAGCCAAGAACCACTAGCGGATGAGCAGTTCTTC. Translation: CASSQEPLADEQFF.

This clone was recorded once. This chain's CDR3 is CSVSTGTNYGYTF. CDR3 in DNA: TGCAGCGTTTCGACAGGGACTAACTATGGCTACACCTTC. The genes are TRBV29-1 and TRBJ1-2; 7 nucleotides match TRBD1. Germline lookup yields CDR1 SQVTM and CDR2 ANQGSEA. CDR3 size: 13 residues. The V gene end was trimmed by 5 bases and the J gene end by 0 bases; junction bases not matched to a gene: 3.

V and J are TRBV7-9 and TRBJ1-2; 7 bases are shared with TRBD1. The CDR3 has 12 amino acids. Trimming cost V 5 bases and J 7 bases; bases outside gene matches: 4. Germline assignment: CDR1 SEHNR and CDR2 FQNEAQ (reference sequence). CDR3 sequence: CASSRQGSGYTF. CDR3 sequence (DNA): TGTGCCAGCAGCCGACAGGGATCTGGCTACACCTTC.

The chain joins TRBV2 to TRBJ2-5; a weak D match, TRBD1 (5 bases). The CDR3 is 12 amino acids. V was trimmed by 3 bases and J by 7 bases, leaving 9 bases between them. Germline V gene lookup returns CDR1 SNHLY and CDR2 FYNNEI. The chain's CDR3 is CASSDGAATQYF. The CDR3 DNA follows: TGTGCCAGCAGTGATGGGGCAGCGACCCAGTACTTC.

This rearrangement joins TRBV29-1 to TRBJ2-3; 10 bases fit TRBD2. Germline CDR1 SQVTM, CDR2 ANQGSEA. V shed 3 bases, J shed 6 bases, and the junction held 6 bases outside the gene matches. CDR3 length: 14 amino acids. The CDR3 is CSVDLAGEGDTQYF. CDR3 DNA: TGCAGCGTTGATCTAGCGGGAGAGGGGGATACGCAGTATTTT.

The chain joins TRBV7-7 to TRBJ2-7; 8 bases match TRBD1. Trimming removed 5 bases from V and 5 bases from J; junction bases left unmatched: 5. In germline, CDR1 is SSHAT, CDR2 FNYEAQ (reference sequence). The CDR3 runs to 13 residues. The CDR3 coding sequence is TGTGCCAGCAGCGAATCGACAGGGGACGAGCAGTACTTC. Its protein product is CASSESTGDEQYF.

The chain links TRBV5-1 to TRBJ1-3; D uncertain. There are 14 residues in the CDR3. CDR1 is SGHRS and CDR2 is YFSETQ in the germline V gene. The V end was cut by 3 bases, the J end by 8 bases, with 15 bases between. CDR3 loop: CASSSDGRQDTIYF. In DNA, the CDR3 is TGCGCCAGCAGCTCGGACGGGAGACAAGACACCATATATTTT.

The genes are TRBV20-1 and TRBJ2-7; weak D call: TRBD1 (6 bases). Trimming left V 5 bases short and J 6 bases short, with 11 bases between. Germline lookup yields CDR1 DFQATT and CDR2 SNEGSKA (reference sequence). The CDR3 is made up of 11 amino acids. In DNA, the CDR3 is TGCAGTGCTCCGACAGGCGTCGAGCAGTACTTC. Its protein is CSAPTGVEQYF.

This clone appeared once. The genes are TRBV15 and TRBJ2-7, with D perhaps matching TRBD1 (6 bases). Trimming took off 4 bases at V and 1 base at J, with 14 bases between the two ends. This CDR3 has 15 residues. Germline assignment: CDR1 LNHNV and CDR2 YYDKDF (reference sequence). CDR3 sequence: CATSMVRTGSYEQYF. CDR3 sequence (DNA): TGTGCCACCAGCATGGTACGAACAGGGTCCTACGAGCAGTACTTC.

The V call is TRBV27, the J call TRBJ2-3; tentative D call: TRBD2 (6 bases). The CDR3 sequence is 18 residues long. Between the trimmed V and J ends, which lost 6 bases and 0 bases, there was a span of 22 bases. Germline lookup yields CDR1 MNHEY and CDR2 SMNVEV (reference sequence). The CDR3 loop reads CASSLGSGPRGSTDTQYF. In nucleotides, the CDR3 is TGTGCCAGCAGCTTAGGTAGCGGCCCACGAGGGAGCACAGATACGCAGTATTTT.

The chain couples TRBV20-1 to TRBJ1-2, with D hard to call. Trimming cost V 3 bases and J 7 bases, with 6 bases left between them. The CDR3 has 10 residues. Per germline, CDR1 DFQATT and CDR2 SNEGSKA (reference sequence). In DNA, the CDR3 is TGCAGTGCTAGGTCGGTTGGCTACACCTTC. Its translation: CSARSVGYTF.

This clone was detected once. V and J are TRBV5-8 and TRBJ2-1; the match to TRBD2 covers 8 bases. J lost 3 bases, V lost 3 bases, and 11 bases had no gene match. CDR1 SGHTS and CDR2 YDEGEE come from the germline V gene. This CDR3 is 17 amino acids long. CDR3 in DNA: TGTGCCAGCAGCTCCTTCGGGGGAAGCGGGAGCTACAATGAGCAGTTCTTC. It yields the protein CASSSFGGSGSYNEQFF. The full variable domain, completed using reference TRBV5-8 and TRBJ2-1, is EAGVTQSPTHLIKTRGQQATLRCSPISGHTSVYWYQQALGLGLQFLLWYDEGEERNRGNFPPRFSGRQFPNYSSELNVNALELEDSALYLCASSSFGGSGSYNEQFFGPGTRLTVL.

This rearrangement joins TRBV2 to TRBJ1-5, with D unresolved. Germline V gene lookup returns CDR1 SNHLY and CDR2 FYNNEI. The CDR3 spans 12 residues. The V end was cut by 8 bases, the J end by 4 bases, with 9 bases between. CDR3 in DNA: TGTGCCAGCTCCACTTCTAATCAGCCCCAGCATTTT. This codes for CASSTSNQPQHF.

This clone occurred once. The CDR3 loop is CASSPYRSGNEQFF. The CDR3 DNA follows: TGTGCCAGCAGCCCCTACAGGAGCGGGAATGAGCAGTTCTTC. The chain couples TRBV9 to TRBJ2-1, with D possibly matching TRBD2 (6 bases). The CDR3 length is 14 residues. Germline CDR1 is SGDLS and CDR2 is YYNGEE. Trimming stripped 4 bases from V and 7 bases from J, with 15 bases between.

The V and J genes are TRBV18 and TRBJ2-1, with 10 bases identical to TRBD2. CDR3 length: 16 amino acids. Germline-derived CDR1 and CDR2 are KGHSH and LQKENI. J was trimmed by 6 bases and V by 3 bases; bases with no gene match: 8. CDR3 in DNA: TGTGCCAGCTCACCGCCTGTAACTAGCGGGATCAATGAGCAGTTCTTC. This sequence encodes CASSPPVTSGINEQFF.

The chain joins TRBV28 to TRBJ2-1, with 7 bases fitting TRBD2. Germline V CDR1 and CDR2: MDHEN, SYDVKM. The CDR3 runs to 16 residues. V shed 3 bases and J 7 bases; nucleotides not matched to a gene: 12. CDR3 protein: CASSLIPGGRNNEQFF. The CDR3 region has the DNA TGTGCCAGCAGTTTGATTCCGGGCGGGAGAAATAATGAGCAGTTCTTC.

The chain has TRBV27 and TRBJ2-1, with no clear D. The germline gives CDR1 MNHEY, CDR2 SMNVEV (reference sequence). The CDR3 runs 13 residues. Deletions cut 3 bases from V and 8 bases from J, with 11 bases between. The CDR3 DNA reads TGTGCCAGCAGTTTTGGTCTAGATTATGAGCAGTTCTTC. This gives the protein CASSFGLDYEQFF.

The genes are TRBV6-8 and TRBJ2-2; 10 bases agree with TRBD2. The CDR3 has 22 amino acids. V lost 5 bases and J lost 4; bases outside the gene matches: 25. The germline V gene encodes CDR1 MNHGY and CDR2 SAAAGT. CDR3 in amino acids: CASSSRGPEGLAGVPGTGELFF. Here the CDR3 DNA reads TGTGCCAGCAGTAGCCGAGGCCCGGAGGGGCTAGCGGGAGTCCCTGGCACCGGGGAGCTGTTTTTT.

V gene TRBV15 combines with J gene TRBJ2-7; the match to TRBD2 covers 7 bases. The CDR3 covers 16 residues. In germline, CDR1 is LNHNV, CDR2 YYDKDF (reference sequence). V shed 0 bases, J shed 4 bases, and the junction held 9 bases outside the gene matches. The CDR3 DNA is TGTGCCACCAGCAGAGATATCAGGCAGGGAGGGTACGAGCAGTACTTC. This sequence encodes CATSRDIRQGGYEQYF.